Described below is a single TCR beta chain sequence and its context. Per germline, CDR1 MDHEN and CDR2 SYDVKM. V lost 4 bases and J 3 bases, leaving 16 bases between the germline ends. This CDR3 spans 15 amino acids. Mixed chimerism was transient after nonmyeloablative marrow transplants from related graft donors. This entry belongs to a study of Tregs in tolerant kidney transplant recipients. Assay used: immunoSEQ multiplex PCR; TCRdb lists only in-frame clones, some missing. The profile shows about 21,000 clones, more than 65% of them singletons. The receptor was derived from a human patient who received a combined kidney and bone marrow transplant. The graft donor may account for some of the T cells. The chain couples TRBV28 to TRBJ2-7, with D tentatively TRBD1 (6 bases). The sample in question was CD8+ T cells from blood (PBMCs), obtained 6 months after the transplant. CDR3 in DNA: TGTGCCAGCAGTTATGACGGAGAGGACAGCTACGAGCAGTACTTC. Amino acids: CASSYDGEDSYEQYF.